A selection of T cell receptor beta chains follows, all from one sample in a study of blood T cell repertoires in COVID-19. The data were produced by immunoSEQ multiplex PCR, yet TCRdb's version contains in-frame clones alone and is incomplete. The sample contains some 150,000 clones, roughly 84% of which appear only once. Sequenced: peripheral blood. All receptors derive from a man in his fifties or sixties with COVID-19, enrolled during active disease. The conserved cysteine and the conserved F or W are not part of the CDR3 here.

TRBJ2-6 TRBV28 ASSTGPGANVLT
TRBJ2-7 TRBV19 ASKFGTGSREQY
TRBJ2-2 TRBV15 AIQAGVNTGELF
TRBJ1-1 TRBV7-9 ASSTTGGAKNTEAF
TRBJ2-7 TRBV6-2/TRBV6-3 ASSYLLLAPAIGGEQY
TRBJ1-1 TRBV5-1 ASSARQGKNTEAF
TRBJ2-7 TRBV9 ASSVAHTTGEQY
TRBJ2-3 TRBV7-2 ASRNDRTDTQY
TRBJ2-2 TRBV9 ASSPTAVLRDTGELF
TRBJ2-3 TRBV15 ATSFVAVPTDTQY
TRBJ2-5 TRBV7-9 ASSLVGETQY
TRBJ1-5 TRBV21-1 ASSKAHRGGDNLPPYSNQPQH
TRBJ1-6 TRBV19 ASSIYGGQSSYNSPLH
TRBJ1-2 TRBV7-2 ASSYEAANNYGYT
TRBJ1-6 TRBV18 ASSPGQGGNSPLH
TRBJ2-3 TRBV25-1 ASSAGTDTQY
TRBJ2-5 TRBV18 ASSPPGTAQETQY
TRBJ1-2 TRBV14 ASSPTQTGLNGYT
TRBJ1-1 TRBV9 ASSVGAGWQGTEAF
TRBJ2-5 TRBV7-3 ASSATSDRAETQY
TRBJ1-3 TRBV19 ASSDQGAPPGNTIY
TRBJ1-2 TRBV25-1 ASSSAGGGYT
TRBJ1-5 TRBV6-2/TRBV6-3 ASSPKTGGLFQPQH
TRBJ2-2 TRBV10-3 AVQNTGELF
TRBJ2-7 TRBV28 ASSLHGSHRKQY
TRBJ2-7 TRBV6-2/TRBV6-3 ASSLNLGQGFDHEQY
TRBJ1-5 TRBV30 AWTLGQGGQPQH
TRBJ2-1 TRBV27 ASRALAGAYNEQF
TRBJ2-7 TRBV6-1 ASSDRGSYEQY
TRBJ2-2 TRBV19 ASSIRDSDTGELF
TRBJ1-6 TRBV19 ASSSHRERPLH
TRBJ1-2 TRBV7-9 ASSPQTGIGYT
TRBJ1-3 TRBV7-9 ASSQFRDRDHTIY
TRBJ2-3 TRBV5-1 ASSLGRGASTDTQY
TRBJ2-3 TRBV6-5 ASSRGRADTQY
TRBJ1-4 TRBV13 ASSPRHGGLEKLF
TRBJ2-5 TRBV19 ASTLSRGETQY
TRBJ1-6 TRBV6-2/TRBV6-3 ASSLTENSPLH
TRBJ1-1 TRBV25-1 ASSKRDRKTQNTEAF
TRBJ2-6 TRBV4-3 ASSQVFTGTGANVLT
TRBJ1-3 TRBV28 ASSFSGTRKSGNTIY
TRBJ2-5 TRBV7-2 ASSFSEAWSETQY
TRBJ2-3 TRBV9 ASSPPDGANADTQY
TRBJ1-2 TRBV7-2 ASSFGTGGFGYT
TRBJ2-7 TRBV7-9 ASSALAGSGEQY
TRBJ2-3 TRBV19 ASSPDSGGTDTQY
TRBJ1-1 TRBV6-1 ASSDPRTGKNTEAF
TRBJ1-2 TRBV5-6 ASSPMGQNYGYT
TRBJ1-1 TRBV12-3/TRBV12-4 ASRTGEGRAF
TRBJ1-1 TRBV6-5 ASTRGTEAF
TRBJ2-4 TRBV7-3 ASSTGQRGIQY
TRBJ2-1 TRBV7-6 ASSSVAGTYNEQF
TRBJ1-2 TRBV11-2 ASSRTEGYGYT
TRBJ1-6 TRBV27 ASRDRSSYNSPLH
TRBJ1-1 TRBV7-9 ASSSQGLNTEAF